This T cell receptor (beta chain) appears in the sequencing data of a study of blood T cell repertoires in COVID-19. Study as a whole: Researchers got acute and convalescent COVID-19 samples from the United States, Italy and Spain. PBMCs, B-cell-depleted T cells, or T cells provided the cDNA or gDNA that made up the material.

TCRdb's table, derived via immunoSEQ multiplex PCR, lists solely in-frame clones and lacks some. The sample includes a few hundred thousand clones, 86% of them seen just once. The CDR3 sequence is 15 residues long. Looked up from germline, CDR1 is SGHDT and CDR2 is YYEEEE. Trimming at V came to 0 bases and at J to 5 bases, leaving 6 bases not matched to a gene. The clonotype comes from a man aged 40-49 years who had recovered from COVID-19. The material sequenced was peripheral blood. The V gene is TRBV5-6, the J gene TRBJ2-5; 8 bases are a match to TRBD2. The CDR3 nucleotides read TGTGCCAGCAGCTTGGGTCGGGGGGGCGTCGAGACCCAGTACTTC. Its protein is CASSLGRGGVETQYF. Combining the CDR3 with reference TRBV5-6 and TRBJ2-5 gives the whole variable domain DAGVTQSPTHLIKTRGQQVTLRCSPKSGHDTVSWYQQALGQGPQFIFQYYEEEERQRGNFPDRFSGHQFPNYSSELNVNALLLGDSALYLCASSLGRGGVETQYFGPGTRLLVL.